Below are 4 T cell receptor beta chains sequenced from a single sample in a study of tumor-infiltrating lymphocytes in glioblastoma multiforme. Multiple V-beta primers and a C-beta primer amplified TCRB from RNA. TCRdb re-analysed the multiplex PCR reads in MiXCR, keeping a single row per CDR3 protein. Counted here are approximately 9,600 distinct CDR3 sequences, 67% occurring once; the ten biggest clones make up roughly 51%. Sequencing was performed on brain tumor tissue. All receptors come from a male donor with glioblastoma.

The rearrangement uses TRBV19 and TRBJ2-7; the D is unclear. From germline, CDR1 is LNHDA and CDR2 SQIVND (reference sequence). The CDR3 totals 13 residues. The V gene lost 3 bases and the J gene lost 13 bases, with 19 bases spanning the gap. The CDR3 nucleotides are TGTGCCAGTAGTATCCGCAGCTCCTACGACCAATACTTC. Encoded protein: CASSIRSSYDQYF.

This clonotype was seen just once. This rearrangement joins TRBV10-1 to TRBJ2-1; a weak D match, TRBD2 (6 bases). The CDR3 spans 16 residues. In germline, CDR1 is WNHNN, CDR2 SYGVQD (reference sequence). V lost 4 bases and J lost 3, with 16 bases in between. As DNA, the CDR3 is TGCGCCAGCAGTGGTCGAAGGACTACCAACTACAATGAGCAGTTCTTC. Protein sequence: CASSGRRTTNYNEQFF.

The rearrangement joins TRBV6-1 to TRBJ2-1; 7 bases fit TRBD1. CDR1 and CDR2 (germline): MNHNS, SASEGT. The CDR3 loop spans 15 amino acids. With 5 bases clipped from V and 6 bases from J, the junction kept 10 bases outside the gene matches. CDR3 sequence: CASSLEEGAGNEQFF. The CDR3 nucleotides read TGTGCCAGCAGTCTAGAAGAGGGGGCTGGCAATGAGCAGTTCTTC.

Concerning this clonotype: The conserved phenylalanine or tryptophan normally closing the CDR3 is absent here, so this likely arose from a read error. It is unclear where the CDR3 begins or ends on the DNA, so no DNA is shown, and the CDR3 is as TCRdb lists it. The chain has TRBV11-2 and TRBJ2-2; the DNA was not compared with TRBD2, the D call given in the table. From its first to its last residue, the CDR3 has 14 amino acids. Germline V gives CDR1 SGHAT, CDR2 FQNNGV. CDR3 residues: CASSHGLDPGELLL.